Listed here is a single T cell receptor beta chain. What it recognizes is unknown. Sampled blood was obtained at baseline, cycle 4 day 1, and cycle 7 day 1. This specimen comes from a study of OX40 agonist ivuxolimab in advanced cancers. Study at large: As their treatment, patients were administered ivuxolimab, an agonistic anti-OX40 (CD134) antibody. Study-wide results and limits: Patients with a partial response at 0.1-3.0 mg/kg had among the lowest clonal expansion.

The germline gives CDR1 SEHNR, CDR2 FQNEAQ (reference sequence). The CDR3 totals 14 residues. The ends were cut back, 4 bases at V and 4 bases at J, with 13 bases in the middle. Only in-frame clones appear in the TCRdb table, and some are missing; sequencing was by immunoSEQ multiplex PCR. The sample holds roughly 46,000 clones, around 90% seen once. This material consisted of CD4+ or CD8+ T cells sorted from blood, taken in a trial of the OX40 agonist ivuxolimab. The genes are TRBV7-9 and TRBJ1-2; D not resolved. The sequence derives from an adult with an advanced solid tumor such as melanoma, head and neck, liver or kidney cancer. The CDR3: CASSSVGSPYGYTF. For the CDR3, the DNA is TGTGCCAGCAGCTCCGTGGGCAGTCCCTATGGCTACACCTTC.